These 5 T cell receptor beta chains came from one sample sequenced in a study of T-cell memory formation after mild COVID-19. TCRdb used MiXCR to reprocess the 5' RACE reads, holding one entry per CDR3 protein. This table holds fewer than 500,000 distinct CDR3 sequences, around 25% found once. Sequencing was carried out using PBMCs or a T cell subset sorted from them (not recorded which). The receptor set was obtained from an adult woman who had mild COVID-19 (a few samples of this study predate the infection). Cell type and time point are not known.

In this sample, this clonotype turned up a few times. The chain uses TRBV24-1 and TRBJ2-7, with D possibly being TRBD1 (6 bases). Germline assignment: CDR1 KGHDR and CDR2 SFDVKD. This CDR3 is built from 13 residues. The V end lost 4 bases, the J end lost 5 bases, and 11 bases lay between the germline ends. The CDR3 sequence is CATSEQGTNEQYF. The CDR3 bases are TGTGCCACCAGTGAACAGGGTACCAACGAGCAGTACTTC.

This clonotype was picked up a small number of times. The CDR3 nucleotides read TGTGCCAGCAGGGGGACAGCCAATGAGCAGTTCTTC. This translates into CASRGTANEQFF. The chain joins TRBV6-5 to TRBJ2-1; 7 bases align to TRBD1. Germline CDR1 MNHEY, CDR2 SVGAGI. V lost 6 bases to trimming and J lost 6 bases; unmatched junction nucleotides: 2. There are 12 residues in the CDR3.

This clonotype was recorded at least ten times. The chain carries TRBV12-3 or TRBV12-4 and TRBJ2-2; D is uncertain. This CDR3 has 12 amino acids. V was pared by 6 bases and J by 5 bases, with 7 bases between. CDR3 sequence reads: CASSLLTGELFF. The DNA of the CDR3 is TGTGCCAGCAGCCTCTTAACCGGGGAGCTGTTTTTT.

The rearrangement links TRBV7-9 to TRBJ1-1, with D possibly being TRBD1 (5 bases). Trimming took off 4 bases at V and 4 bases at J, with 16 bases between the two ends. The germline CDR1 and CDR2 sequences are SEHNR and FQNEAQ (reference sequence). This CDR3 contains 15 residues. The CDR3 here is CASSSPMGESTEAFF. The DNA for the CDR3 is TGTGCCAGCAGCTCCCCGATGGGGGAGAGCACTGAAGCTTTCTTT.

This clonotype was picked up many times. This rearrangement joins TRBV6-6 to TRBJ2-1, with TRBD2 identical over 11 bases. J was trimmed by 5 bases and V by 5 bases; bases with no gene match: 5. Germline values: CDR1 MNHNY, CDR2 SVGAGI (reference sequence). This CDR3 has 15 amino acids. Here the CDR3 reads CASSLIAGGNNEQFF. The CDR3 nucleotides read TGTGCCAGCAGTCTCATAGCGGGGGGGAACAATGAGCAGTTCTTC.